This T cell receptor (beta chain) was identified during a study of cytomegalovirus exposure and HLA in healthy donors. Study-wide points: The study reported that TCR beta sequences accurately predicted HLA-A and HLA-B alleles in most subjects. In a later analysis, at a false discovery rate of 0.05, about 17,000 TCR beta sequences matched HLA alleles. No immune exposure information besides CMV serostatus was available.

Germline V CDR1 and CDR2: PRHDT, FYEKMQ (reference sequence). Trimming took 8 bases from V and 1 from J, leaving 11 bases between them. The CDR3 totals 13 residues. As for this clone: The target antigen is unknown.

Primers included in the PCR were 60 Vbeta and 13 Jbeta primers. Original handling: Later analysis identified some 88 million unique TCR beta chains, roughly 11 million shared. Repertoires were generated with immunoSEQ multiplex PCR, while TCRdb's copy carries only in-frame clones and drops some. V and J calls and clone size are copied from that table; D and trimming were computed from the DNA. The table lists 97,000 or so clones, roughly 80% of them singletons, with 2.5% to 3% in the top ten. The chain combines TRBV13 with TRBJ1-1; D is unresolved. The source material was PBMCs. The TCR comes from a middle-aged man in good health and CMV-seronegative. CDR3 in amino acids: CASREVGNTEAFF. The CDR3 DNA reads TGTGCCAGCCGCGAGGTGGGGAACACTGAAGCTTTCTTT.